This T cell receptor (beta chain) was captured in a study of post-analysis software for immune sequencing data. Broader study findings: Patients used several TRBV segments, including TRBV5-6, TRBV5-1 and TRBV20-1, more often than controls. Relative to controls, patients with multiple sclerosis showed significantly lower normalized Chao1 diversity. Co-batched samples clustered tightly together by F measure.

This clonotype was seen a handful of times. Its antigen is not known. TCR beta cDNA libraries had unique molecular identifiers. Some 500,000 cDNA molecules were obtained from roughly 0.93 to 9.6 million T cells. TCRdb itself ran the PCR reads through MiXCR, one entry per CDR3 protein. Of 250,000 to 300,000 distinct CDR3 sequences listed, around 34% were seen once; the top ten hold around 4.8%. CDR1 SNHLY and CDR2 FYNNEI come from the germline V gene. The CDR3 is 14 amino acids. The ends lost 11 bases at V and 7 bases at J; junction bases unmatched: 14. The sequence derives from a girl aged 10-17 years with multiple sclerosis. The sequencing input was blood. The chain combines TRBV2 with TRBJ1-1, with 9 positions matching TRBD1. Here the CDR3 reads CASQGRDREGEAFF. CDR3 bases: TGTGCCTCCCAGGGGAGGGACAGGGAGGGTGAAGCTTTCTTT.